The present T cell receptor (beta chain) was sequenced within a study of shared clonotypes between healthy human individuals. The overall study: For every donor, three CD4 naive, three CD4 memory, two CD8 naive and one CD8 memory plates were used. Study observations and caveats: Sharing across a few donors was seen in roughly 5% of naive CD4 clonotypes.

The germline gives CDR1 SGHTA, CDR2 FQGNSA. The ends were cut back, 2 bases at V and 1 base at J, with 12 bases in the middle. The CDR3 spans 15 residues. The method was immunoSEQ multiplex PCR; TCRdb's version includes in-frame clones alone and lacks a portion of them. The sample carries approximately 2,000,000 clones, around 92% recorded once. Details on this clone: Its antigen is not identified.

Material: naive CD4+ T cells from PBMCs. This sample's subset: CD45RA+ positively selected. The rearrangement uses TRBV7-2 and TRBJ2-7, with D perhaps TRBD2 (6 bases). This sequence was found in a young man in good health. Some clones in this sample may be carry-over from other donors' samples. CDR3 sequence reads: CASSLFGSFSYEQYF. CDR3 nucleotides: TGTGCCAGCAGCTTATTCGGGAGCTTTTCCTACGAGCAGTACTTC.